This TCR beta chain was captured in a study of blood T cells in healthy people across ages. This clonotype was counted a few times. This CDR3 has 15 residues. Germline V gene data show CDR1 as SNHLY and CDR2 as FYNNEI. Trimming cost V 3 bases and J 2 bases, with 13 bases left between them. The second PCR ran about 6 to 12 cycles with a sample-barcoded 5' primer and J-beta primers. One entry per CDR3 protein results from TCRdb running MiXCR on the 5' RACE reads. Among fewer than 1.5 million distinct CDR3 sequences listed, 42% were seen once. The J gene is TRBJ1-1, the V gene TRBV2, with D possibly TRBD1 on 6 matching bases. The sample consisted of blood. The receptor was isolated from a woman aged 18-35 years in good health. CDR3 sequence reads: CASSDGGALNTEAFF. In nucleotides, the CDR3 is TGTGCCAGCAGTGACGGGGGGGCACTTAACACTGAAGCTTTCTTT.